This T cell receptor beta chain was documented in a study of control samples from healthy donors and cancer patients. Germline V lookup: CDR1 LNHDA, CDR2 SQIVND (reference sequence). The V end lost 1 base, the J end lost 2 bases, and 7 bases lay between the germline ends. The CDR3 has 14 residues. Libraries were prepared by immunoSEQ multiplex PCR; TCRdb keeps only in-frame clonotypes and omits some of them. The sample lists tens of thousands of clones, roughly 84% occurring once. What was sequenced was blood. The rearrangement links TRBV19 to TRBJ2-3, with D unclear. The source is a man between 45 and 60 years old in good health. The CDR3: CASSIGQATDTQYF. The DNA for the CDR3 is TGTGCCAGTAGTATAGGGCAGGCCACAGATACGCAGTATTTT.